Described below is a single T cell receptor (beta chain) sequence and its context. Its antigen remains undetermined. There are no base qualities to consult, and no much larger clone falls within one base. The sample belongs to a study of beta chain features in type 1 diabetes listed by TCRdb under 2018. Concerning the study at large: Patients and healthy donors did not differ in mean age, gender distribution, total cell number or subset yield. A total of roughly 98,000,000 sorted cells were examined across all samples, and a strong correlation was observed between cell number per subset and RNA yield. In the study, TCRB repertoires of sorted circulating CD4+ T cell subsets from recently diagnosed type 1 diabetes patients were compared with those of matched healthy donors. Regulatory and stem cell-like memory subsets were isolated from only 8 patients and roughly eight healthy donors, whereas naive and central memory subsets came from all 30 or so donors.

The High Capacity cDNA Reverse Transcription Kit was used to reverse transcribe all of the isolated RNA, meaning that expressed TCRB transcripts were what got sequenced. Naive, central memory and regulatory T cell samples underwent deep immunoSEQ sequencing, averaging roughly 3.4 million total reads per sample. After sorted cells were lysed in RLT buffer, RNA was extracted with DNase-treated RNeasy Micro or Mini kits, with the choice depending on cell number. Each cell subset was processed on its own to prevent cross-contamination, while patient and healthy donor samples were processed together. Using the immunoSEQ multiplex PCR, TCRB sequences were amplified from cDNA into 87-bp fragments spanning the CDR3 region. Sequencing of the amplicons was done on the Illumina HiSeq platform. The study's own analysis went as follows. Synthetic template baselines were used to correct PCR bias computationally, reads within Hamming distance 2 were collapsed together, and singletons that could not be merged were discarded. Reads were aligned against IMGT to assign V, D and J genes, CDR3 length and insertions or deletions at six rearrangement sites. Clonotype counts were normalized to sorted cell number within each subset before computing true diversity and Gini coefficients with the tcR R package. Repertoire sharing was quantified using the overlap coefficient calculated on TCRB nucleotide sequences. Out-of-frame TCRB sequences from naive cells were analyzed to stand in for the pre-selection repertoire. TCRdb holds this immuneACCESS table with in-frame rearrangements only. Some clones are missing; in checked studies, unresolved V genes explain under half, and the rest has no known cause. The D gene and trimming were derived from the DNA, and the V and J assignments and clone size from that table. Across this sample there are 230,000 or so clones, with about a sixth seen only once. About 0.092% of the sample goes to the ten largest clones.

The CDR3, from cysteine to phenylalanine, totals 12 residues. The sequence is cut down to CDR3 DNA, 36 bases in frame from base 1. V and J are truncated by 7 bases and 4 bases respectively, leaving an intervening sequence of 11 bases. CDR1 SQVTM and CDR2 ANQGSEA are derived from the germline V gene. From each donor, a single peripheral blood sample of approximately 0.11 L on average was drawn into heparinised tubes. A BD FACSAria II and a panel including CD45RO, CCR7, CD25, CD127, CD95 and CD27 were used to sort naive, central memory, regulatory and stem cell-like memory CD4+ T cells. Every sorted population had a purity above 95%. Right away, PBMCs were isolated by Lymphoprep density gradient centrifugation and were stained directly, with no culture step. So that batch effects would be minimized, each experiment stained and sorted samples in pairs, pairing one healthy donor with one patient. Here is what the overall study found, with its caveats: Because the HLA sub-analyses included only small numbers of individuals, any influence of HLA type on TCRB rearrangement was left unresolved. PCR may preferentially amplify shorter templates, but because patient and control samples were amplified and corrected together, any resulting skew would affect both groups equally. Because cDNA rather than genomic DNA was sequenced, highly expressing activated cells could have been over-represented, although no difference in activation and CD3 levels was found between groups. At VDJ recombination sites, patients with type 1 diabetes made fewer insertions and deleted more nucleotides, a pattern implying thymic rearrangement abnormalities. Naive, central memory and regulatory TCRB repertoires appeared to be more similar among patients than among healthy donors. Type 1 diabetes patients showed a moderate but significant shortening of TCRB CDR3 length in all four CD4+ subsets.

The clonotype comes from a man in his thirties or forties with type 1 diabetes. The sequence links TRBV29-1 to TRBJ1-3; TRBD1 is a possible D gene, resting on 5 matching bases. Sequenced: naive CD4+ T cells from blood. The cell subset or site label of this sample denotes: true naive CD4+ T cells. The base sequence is TGCAGCGCCGGGCCAGGGGGAAACACCATATATTTT. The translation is CSAGPGGNTIYF.